This TCR beta chain was captured in a study of blood T cell repertoires in COVID-19. Overall study context: Samples taken during acute and convalescent COVID-19 were collected in the United States, Italy and Spain. Sample material is recorded as cDNA or gDNA derived from T cells, B-cell-depleted T cells, or PBMCs.

Participant reports of clinical history set cohort assignment. The repertoire was sequenced with immunoSEQ multiplex PCR; TCRdb's copy has only in-frame clones and lacks some. The sample has 250,000 to 300,000 clones; about nine tenths are singletons. V lost 4 bases to trimming and J lost 4 bases; unmatched junction nucleotides: 7. CDR3 length: 15 residues. Per the germline V gene, CDR1 is MNHEY and CDR2 is SVGEGT. This sequence joins TRBV6-2 or TRBV6-3 and TRBJ2-5; 9 bases align to TRBD2. Sequenced material: PBMCs or T cells enriched from blood (not recorded which). The clonotype was recovered from a woman in her forties who had recovered from COVID-19. CDR3 region: CASSLAGAGGETQYF. The CDR3 nucleotides are TGTGCCAGCAGTTTAGCGGGGGCCGGGGGAGAGACCCAGTACTTC.